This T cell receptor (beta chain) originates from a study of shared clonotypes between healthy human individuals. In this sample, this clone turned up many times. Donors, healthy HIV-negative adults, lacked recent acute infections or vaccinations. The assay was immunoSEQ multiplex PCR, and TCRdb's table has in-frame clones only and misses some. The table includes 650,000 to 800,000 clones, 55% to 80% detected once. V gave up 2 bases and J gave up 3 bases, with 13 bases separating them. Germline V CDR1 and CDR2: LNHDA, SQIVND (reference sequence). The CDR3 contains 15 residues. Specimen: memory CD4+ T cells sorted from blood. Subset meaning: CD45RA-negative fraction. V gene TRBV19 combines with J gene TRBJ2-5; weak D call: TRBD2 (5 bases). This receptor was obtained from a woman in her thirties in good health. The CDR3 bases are TGTGCCAGTAGTATAAGCCGGGGTACCAAAGAGACCCAGTACTTC. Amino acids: CASSISRGTKETQYF.